Included here is one T cell receptor beta chain sequence, with context. Its antigen specificity is not known. No much larger clone is present one base from it, and per-base qualities are unavailable. Library prep was done by the immunoSEQ multiplex PCR assay. This is the immuneACCESS table as TCRdb keeps it, with only in-frame sequences that have V and J called. A part of the clones is gone; compared with another copy, unresolved V genes explain less than half, and the rest is unexplained. A total of about 73,000 clones appear in this sample, around 95% of them only once. The ten largest clones capture roughly 6.2% of the sample. This entry is derived from a study of control samples from healthy donors and cancer patients (TCRdb year 2020). From cysteine to phenylalanine, the CDR3 is 15 amino acids long. Left in the record is the CDR3 DNA by itself, 45 bases read in frame from the first base. As encoded in the germline V gene, CDR1 is MNHEY while CDR2 is SVGAGI. V and J are truncated by 4 bases and 0 bases respectively, leaving an intervening sequence of 10 bases.

The rearranged segments are TRBV6-5 and TRBJ1-3, with no reliable assignment of the D segment. The sequence derives from a woman in her 40s in good health. The sequenced material came from blood. CDR3 sequence: CASSFRLLSGNTIYF. The nucleotide sequence reads TGTGCCAGCAGTTTCAGGCTCCTCTCTGGAAACACCATATATTTT.